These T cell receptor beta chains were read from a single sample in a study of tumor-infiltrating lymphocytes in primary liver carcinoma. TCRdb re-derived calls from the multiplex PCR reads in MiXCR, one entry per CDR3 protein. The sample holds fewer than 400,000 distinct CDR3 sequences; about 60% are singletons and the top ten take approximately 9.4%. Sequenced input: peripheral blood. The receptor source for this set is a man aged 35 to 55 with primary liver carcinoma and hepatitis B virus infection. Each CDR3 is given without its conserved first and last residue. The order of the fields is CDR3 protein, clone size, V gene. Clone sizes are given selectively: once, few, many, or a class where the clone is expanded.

cdr3_aa: ASSPDPLRETQY
clone_size: -
v_call: TRBV28

cdr3_aa: ASSLPLSGEGELF
clone_size: -
v_call: TRBV7-6

cdr3_aa: ASSQLGLGDNQPQH
clone_size: few
v_call: TRBV4-1

cdr3_aa: SSSGTSGSSYEQY
clone_size: -
v_call: TRBV5-1

cdr3_aa: ASSPVHRSYGYT
clone_size: -
v_call: TRBV7-9

cdr3_aa: ASSLGDGRETHY
clone_size: -
v_call: TRBV12-3/TRBV12-4

cdr3_aa: SVESGFTDTLY
clone_size: few
v_call: TRBV29-1

cdr3_aa: ASSPTVVYEQC
clone_size: -
v_call: TRBV11-1

cdr3_aa: ASSFADFHEQY
clone_size: -
v_call: TRBV7-8

cdr3_aa: ASSLAGLASYNEQF
clone_size: many
v_call: TRBV12-3/TRBV12-4

cdr3_aa: TSSFAPTTGVGEQS
clone_size: once
v_call: TRBV6-5

cdr3_aa: ASSLTSSGTGEKLF
clone_size: few
v_call: TRBV5-1

cdr3_aa: ASSEAQGSGSNQPQH
clone_size: few
v_call: TRBV6-1

cdr3_aa: ASSRLGQGDGYT
clone_size: many
v_call: TRBV6-2/TRBV6-3

cdr3_aa: ASSLTGTANELY
clone_size: -
v_call: TRBV11-2

cdr3_aa: ASSETLHANTGELF
clone_size: few
v_call: TRBV5-1

cdr3_aa: ASSLLGRSSHNEQF
clone_size: -
v_call: TRBV5-4

cdr3_aa: AGSRAGTPIQDTQY
clone_size: -
v_call: TRBV14

cdr3_aa: ASSQGRWDGDQPQH
clone_size: -
v_call: TRBV4-2

cdr3_aa: ASSETGTAGDTQY
clone_size: -
v_call: TRBV7-3

cdr3_aa: ASSLTRKEQF
clone_size: -
v_call: TRBV5-4

cdr3_aa: ASSFEAGGPPDTQY
clone_size: -
v_call: TRBV6-2/TRBV6-3

cdr3_aa: ASSGPGGPGETQY
clone_size: -
v_call: TRBV2

cdr3_aa: ASSITASGASYNEQF
clone_size: -
v_call: TRBV19

cdr3_aa: ASSLRSGQTSYNEQF
clone_size: -
v_call: TRBV7-8

cdr3_aa: PSSGTSGLGEQF
clone_size: -
v_call: TRBV10-1

cdr3_aa: ASRGLAGADTGVLF
clone_size: once
v_call: TRBV5-5

cdr3_aa: ASSGPGSNQPQH
clone_size: -
v_call: TRBV2

cdr3_aa: ASSLGGTGQPQH
clone_size: -
v_call: TRBV7-9

cdr3_aa: ASSRPARKGSEQY
clone_size: many
v_call: TRBV6-6

cdr3_aa: ASSLGGIQY
clone_size: few
v_call: TRBV5-1

cdr3_aa: ASSATSGSADEQF
clone_size: many
v_call: TRBV11-3

cdr3_aa: PSTAGPGHTYEQY
clone_size: -
v_call: TRBV4-2

cdr3_aa: ASIRDRSNTEAF
clone_size: few
v_call: TRBV12-3/TRBV12-4

cdr3_aa: ASTMSGGNSPLH
clone_size: few
v_call: TRBV5-5

cdr3_aa: ASSPIAGGGTDTQY
clone_size: many
v_call: TRBV12-3/TRBV12-4

cdr3_aa: AISEPSTSYEQY
clone_size: many
v_call: TRBV10-3

cdr3_aa: ASSLVAGGPYEQY
clone_size: few
v_call: TRBV5-1

cdr3_aa: TSSSRLAGGPNYNEQF
clone_size: -
v_call: TRBV28

cdr3_aa: ATSRDRAWNEQF
clone_size: -
v_call: TRBV15

cdr3_aa: ASSSMGRNEQF
clone_size: -
v_call: TRBV11-1

cdr3_aa: ASRRGETAGTGELF
clone_size: -
v_call: TRBV5-1

cdr3_aa: ASSMEGVWQETQY
clone_size: -
v_call: TRBV5-6

cdr3_aa: ASSWGGEWNAEAF
clone_size: -
v_call: TRBV28

cdr3_aa: TSSGPSSYEQY
clone_size: -
v_call: TRBV5-4

cdr3_aa: ASSQDNRQGLGSGANILT
clone_size: once
v_call: TRBV4-1

cdr3_aa: ASSQPLEGRYGHA
clone_size: -
v_call: TRBV4-1

cdr3_aa: ASSPPGQGVEQY
clone_size: -
v_call: TRBV7-9

cdr3_aa: ASSPRKDRVNERLF
clone_size: once
v_call: TRBV11-2

cdr3_aa: ASSLGGGKAGDEQF
clone_size: -
v_call: TRBV5-1

cdr3_aa: ASSPMKGGGGYT
clone_size: once
v_call: TRBV18

cdr3_aa: ASSLTGRTGVNVLT
clone_size: -
v_call: TRBV11-2

cdr3_aa: ASSTRTGGGTLNEQF
clone_size: many
v_call: TRBV5-5